This note documents a single T cell receptor beta chain sequence. No antigen is known for it. PCRs were each spiked with synthetic TCR analog templates. Using immunoSEQ multiplex PCR, the repertoire was profiled, and TCRdb retains in-frame clones only, with some absent. The sample holds fewer than 50,000 clones, roughly 90% seen once. The germline V gene encodes CDR1 SGHKS and CDR2 YYEKEE (reference sequence). The CDR3 is 11 amino acids. V gave up 3 bases and J gave up 4 bases, with 4 bases separating them. The sample comes from a study of PD-L1 blockade in urothelial cancer. Turning to the study itself: Per blood sample, T cells had a median of 141,255.

Overall study findings and caveats: For durable-benefit patients, tumor-associated blood clones expanded more at 3 weeks.

Stated time point: peripheral blood 6 weeks after treatment start. The chain uses TRBV5-5 and TRBJ1-1; D unclear. The sequenced sample was PBMCs, obtained around atezolizumab (anti-PD-L1) treatment. The source is a man in his 60s with urothelial cancer. This CDR3 is CASSWSTEAFF. CDR3 bases: TGTGCCAGCAGCTGGAGCACTGAAGCTTTCTTT.